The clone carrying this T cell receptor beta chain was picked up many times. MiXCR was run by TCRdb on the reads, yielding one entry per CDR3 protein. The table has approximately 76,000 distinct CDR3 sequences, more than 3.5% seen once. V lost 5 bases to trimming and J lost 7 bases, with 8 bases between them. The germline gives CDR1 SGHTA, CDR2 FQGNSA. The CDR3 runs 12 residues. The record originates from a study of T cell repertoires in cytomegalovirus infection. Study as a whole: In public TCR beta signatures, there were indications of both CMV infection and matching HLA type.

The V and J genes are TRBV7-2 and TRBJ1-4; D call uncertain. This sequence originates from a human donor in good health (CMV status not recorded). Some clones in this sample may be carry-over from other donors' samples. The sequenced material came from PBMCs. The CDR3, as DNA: TGTGCCAGCAGCCCGCCCATTGAAAAACTGTTTTTT. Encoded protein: CASSPPIEKLFF.